The present TCR beta chain was sequenced within a study of shared clonotypes between healthy human individuals. Study-level results: Among donors, the sharing of clonotypes was expected to be influenced by sequencing depth.

PBMC DNA, left unsorted, was sequenced on ten immunoSEQ deep assay plates. Profiled with immunoSEQ multiplex PCR; TCRdb holds only in-frame clones, not every one. The sample records hundreds of thousands of clones, around 79% being singletons. With respect to this clone: As yet, its antigen is unknown.

Germline V CDR1 and CDR2: LGHNA, YNFKEQ. The ends were cut back, 5 bases at V and 3 bases at J, with 16 bases in the middle. This CDR3 has 15 residues. The rearrangement links TRBV4-2 to TRBJ1-1; D is uncertain. This clonotype originated in a woman aged 40 to 55 in good health. Some clones in this sample may be carry-over from other donors' samples. Input material: PBMCs. As DNA, the CDR3 is TGTGCCAGCAGCTTGGGCCCAGACTCTCACACTGAAGCTTTCTTT. Translation gives CASSLGPDSHTEAFF.